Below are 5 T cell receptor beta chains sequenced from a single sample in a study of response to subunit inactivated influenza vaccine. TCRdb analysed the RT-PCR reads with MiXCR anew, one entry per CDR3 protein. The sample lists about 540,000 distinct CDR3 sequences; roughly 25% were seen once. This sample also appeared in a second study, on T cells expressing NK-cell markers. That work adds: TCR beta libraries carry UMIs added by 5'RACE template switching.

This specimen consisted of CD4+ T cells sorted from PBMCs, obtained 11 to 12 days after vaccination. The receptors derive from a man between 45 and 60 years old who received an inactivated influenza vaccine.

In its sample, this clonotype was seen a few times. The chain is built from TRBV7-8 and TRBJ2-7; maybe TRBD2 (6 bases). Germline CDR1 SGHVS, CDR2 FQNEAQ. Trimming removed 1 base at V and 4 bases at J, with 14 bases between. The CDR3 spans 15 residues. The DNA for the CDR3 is TGTGCCAGCAGCTTAGGTAGGAGGGTCGGGTACGAGCAGTACTTC. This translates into CASSLGRRVGYEQYF.

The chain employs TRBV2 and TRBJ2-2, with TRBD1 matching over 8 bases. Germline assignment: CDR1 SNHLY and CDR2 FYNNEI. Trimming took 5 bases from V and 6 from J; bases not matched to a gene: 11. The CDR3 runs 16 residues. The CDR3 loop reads CASSPTIKQGAGELFF. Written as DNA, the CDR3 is TGTGCCAGCAGTCCGACCATTAAACAGGGGGCCGGGGAGCTGTTTTTT.

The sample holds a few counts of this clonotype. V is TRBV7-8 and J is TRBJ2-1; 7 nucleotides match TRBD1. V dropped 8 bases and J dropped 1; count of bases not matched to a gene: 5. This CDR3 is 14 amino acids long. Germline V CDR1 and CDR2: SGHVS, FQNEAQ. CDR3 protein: CASRQGASYNEQFF. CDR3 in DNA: TGTGCCAGCCGACAGGGAGCTTCCTACAATGAGCAGTTCTTC.

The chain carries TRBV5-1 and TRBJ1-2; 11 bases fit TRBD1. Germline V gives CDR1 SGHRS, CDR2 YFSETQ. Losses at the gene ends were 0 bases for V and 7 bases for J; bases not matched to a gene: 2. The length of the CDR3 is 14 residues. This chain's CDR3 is CASSLGTGGGGYTF. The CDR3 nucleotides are TGCGCCAGCAGCTTGGGGACAGGGGGCGGTGGCTACACCTTC.

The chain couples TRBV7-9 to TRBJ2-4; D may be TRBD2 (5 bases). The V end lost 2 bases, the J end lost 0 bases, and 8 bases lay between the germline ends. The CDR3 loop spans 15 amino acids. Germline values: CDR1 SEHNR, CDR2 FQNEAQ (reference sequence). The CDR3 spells CASSLSGLAKNIQYF. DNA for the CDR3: TGTGCCAGCAGCTTAAGCGGACTAGCCAAAAACATTCAGTACTTC.